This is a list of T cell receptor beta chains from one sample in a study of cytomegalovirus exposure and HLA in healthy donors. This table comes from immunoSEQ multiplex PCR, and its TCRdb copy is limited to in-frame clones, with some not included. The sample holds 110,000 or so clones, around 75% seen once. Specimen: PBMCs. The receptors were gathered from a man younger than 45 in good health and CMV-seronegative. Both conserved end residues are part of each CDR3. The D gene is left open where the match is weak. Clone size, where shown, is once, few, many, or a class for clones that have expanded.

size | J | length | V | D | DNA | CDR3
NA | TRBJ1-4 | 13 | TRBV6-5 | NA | TGTGCCAGCAGTTACTCGGGGCTCGAAAAACTGTTTTTT | CASSYSGLEKLFF
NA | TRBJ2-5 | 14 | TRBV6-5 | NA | TGTGCCAGCAGCGGACAGGGAGGGAAGGAGACCCAGTACTTC | CASSGQGGKETQYF
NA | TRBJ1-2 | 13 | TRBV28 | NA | TGTGCTATTGCGGGGGACCCAAGGTATGGCTACACCTTC | CAIAGDPRYGYTF
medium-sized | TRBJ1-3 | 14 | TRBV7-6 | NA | TGTGCCAGCAGCTTAGTGGTGGGCTCGAACACCATATATTTT | CASSLVVGSNTIYF
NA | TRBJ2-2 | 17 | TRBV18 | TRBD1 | TGTGCCAGCTCACCGCAAATACAGGGGCTACACACCGGGGAGCTGTTTTTT | CASSPQIQGLHTGELFF
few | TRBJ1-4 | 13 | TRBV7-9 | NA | TGTGCCAGCGGGAAGGGGGCTAATGAAAAACTGTTTTTT | CASGKGANEKLFF
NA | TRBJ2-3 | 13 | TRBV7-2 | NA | TGTGCCAGCAGCTTAGGTAGTGCGGATACGCAGTATTTT | CASSLGSADTQYF
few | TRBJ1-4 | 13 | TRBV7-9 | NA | TGTGCCAGCAGCTTATCTGGGGCTGAAAAACTGTTTTTT | CASSLSGAEKLFF
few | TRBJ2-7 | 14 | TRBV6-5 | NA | TGTGCCAGTGCAATCCGGGGACAACACTACGAGCAGTACTTC | CASAIRGQHYEQYF
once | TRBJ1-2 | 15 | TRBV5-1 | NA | TGCGCCAGCAGCTTGGATTCAGGGGTCGCCTATGGCTACACCTTC | CASSLDSGVAYGYTF
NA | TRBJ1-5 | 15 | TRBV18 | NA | TGTGCCAGCTCACCGGCGGGGGGGGAGAGGCAGCCCCAGCATTTT | CASSPAGGERQPQHF
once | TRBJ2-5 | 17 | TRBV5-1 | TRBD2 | TGCGCCAGCAGCTTGTCCTCCGGACTAGCGGTCCAAGAGACCCAGTACTTC | CASSLSSGLAVQETQYF
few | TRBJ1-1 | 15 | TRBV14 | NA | TGTGCCAGCAGCCCCGGATACAGGTGGAACACTGAAGCTTTCTTT | CASSPGYRWNTEAFF
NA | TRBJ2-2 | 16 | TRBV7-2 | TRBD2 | TGTGCCAGCAGTAGCGTAGCGGGAGGAAGGACCGGGGAGCTGTTTTTT | CASSSVAGGRTGELFF
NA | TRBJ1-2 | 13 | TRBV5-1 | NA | TGCGCCAGCAGCCTGGATAATTTAAGCGGCTACACCTTC | CASSLDNLSGYTF
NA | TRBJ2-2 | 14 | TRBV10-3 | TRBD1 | TGTGCCATCAGCGGACAGGGAGGCACCGGGGAGCTGTTTTTT | CAISGQGGTGELFF
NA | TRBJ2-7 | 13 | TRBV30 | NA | TGTGCCTGGAGTGGGGGGCAATGGGCAGGGGAATACTTC | CAWSGGQWAGEYF
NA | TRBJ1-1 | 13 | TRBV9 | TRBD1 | TGTGCCAGCAGCGCCGGGACAGAAAAAAAAGCTTTCTTT | CASSAGTEKKAFF
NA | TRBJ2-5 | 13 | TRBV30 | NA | TGTGCCTGGAGTATAGGGAGCCAAGAGACCCAGTACTTC | CAWSIGSQETQYF
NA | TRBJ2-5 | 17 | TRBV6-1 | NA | TGTGCCAGCAGTGCCCCTGACCGGCACAGGGTGGAACAGACCCAGTACTTC | CASSAPDRHRVEQTQYF
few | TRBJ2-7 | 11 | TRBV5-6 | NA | TGTGCCAGCAGCTCGTCCTACGAGCAGTACTTC | CASSSSYEQYF
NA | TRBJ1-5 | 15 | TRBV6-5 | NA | TGTGCCAGCAGTTACTCTGCAGATAGCAATCAGCCCCAGCATTTT | CASSYSADSNQPQHF
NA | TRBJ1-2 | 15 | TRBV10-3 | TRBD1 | TGTGCCATCAGCCCGACAGGGACAACTAACTATGGCTACACCTTC | CAISPTGTTNYGYTF
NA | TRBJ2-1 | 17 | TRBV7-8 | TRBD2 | TGTGCCAGCAGCTTACCAAGGGCTAGCGGGATATACAATGAGCAGTTCTTC | CASSLPRASGIYNEQFF
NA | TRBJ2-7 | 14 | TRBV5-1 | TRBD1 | TGCGCCAGCAGCTCCGGGACAGGGGGATACGAGCAGTACTTC | CASSSGTGGYEQYF
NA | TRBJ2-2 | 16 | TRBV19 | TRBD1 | TGTGCCAGTAGTATAGGGACAGGGGTGGACACCGGGGAGCTGTTTTTT | CASSIGTGVDTGELFF
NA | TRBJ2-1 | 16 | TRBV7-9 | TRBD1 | TGTGCCAGCAGCTTAGGGGGGGGACAGGGGTACAATGAGCAGTTCTTC | CASSLGGGQGYNEQFF
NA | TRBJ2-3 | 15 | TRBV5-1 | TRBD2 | TGCGCCAGCAGCTTGGGCGGGGGAGGTACAGATACGCAGTATTTT | CASSLGGGGTDTQYF
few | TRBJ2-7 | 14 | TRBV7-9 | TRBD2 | TGTGCCAGCAGCTCGGGGGGAGTCTCCTACGAGCAGTACTTC | CASSSGGVSYEQYF
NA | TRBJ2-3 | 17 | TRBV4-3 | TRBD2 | TGCGCCAGCAGCCGTCAGGGGATGGCGGGGGGTGCGGATACGCAGTATTTT | CASSRQGMAGGADTQYF
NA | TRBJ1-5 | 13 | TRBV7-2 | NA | TGTGCCAGCAGCTTAGAGGGGCGGAGGCCCCAGCATTTT | CASSLEGRRPQHF
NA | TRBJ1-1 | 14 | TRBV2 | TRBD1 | TGTGCCAGCAGAGACAGGGTTCGTGGCACTGAAGCTTTCTTT | CASRDRVRGTEAFF
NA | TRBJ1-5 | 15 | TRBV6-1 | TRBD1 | TGTGCCAGCAGTGCAACAGGGGGCTGGGGTCAGCCCCAGCATTTT | CASSATGGWGQPQHF